These 16 T cell receptor beta chains share one sample of origin, sequenced in a study of PD-L1 blockade in urothelial cancer. Sequencing used immunoSEQ multiplex PCR; TCRdb keeps in-frame clones, though not all of them. The table includes around 40,000 clones, 75% to 90% detected once. Time point in this sample: peripheral blood 6 weeks after treatment start. The source was PBMCs, collected around atezolizumab (anti-PD-L1) treatment. These receptors all stem from a man aged 60-69 years with urothelial cancer.

This clone was recorded a few times. The chain links TRBV6-6 to TRBJ1-5; no firm D call. V shed 1 base and J shed 4 bases, with 8 bases lying between them. Per germline, CDR1 MNHNY and CDR2 SVGAGI (reference sequence). The CDR3 length is 14 residues. CDR3 sequence (DNA): TGTGCCAGCAGTTACTTCCTCGGGAATCAGCCCCAGCATTTT. Residues: CASSYFLGNQPQHF.

CDR3 sequence: CASSVSTREGSTDTQYF. The CDR3 DNA is TGTGCCAGCAGCGTTTCAACGCGGGAGGGGAGCACAGATACGCAGTATTTT. This chain uses TRBV9 with TRBJ2-3, with 9 bases lining up with TRBD2. With V trimmed by 2 bases and J by 0 bases, 7 bases remained unmatched. This CDR3 is built from 17 residues. Germline CDR1 and CDR2: SGDLS and YYNGEE.

This clone was seen a handful of times. The rearrangement links TRBV2 to TRBJ1-1; D remains unclear. This CDR3 region has 13 residues. The ends were cut back, 7 bases at V and 5 bases at J, with 14 bases in the middle. Germline V gene sequence: CDR1 SNHLY, CDR2 FYNNEI. The CDR3 DNA follows: TGTGCCAGCACTCAAGTGGCGGGTACTGAAGCTTTCTTT. It codes for CASTQVAGTEAFF.

The chain employs TRBV14 and TRBJ1-2, with 7 bases aligning to TRBD1. The CDR3 totals 13 residues. CDR1 SGHDN and CDR2 FVKESK come from the germline V gene. Trimming cost V 5 bases and J 6 bases; bases outside gene matches: 6. The CDR3, as DNA: TGTGCCAGCAGCAGAGTAACAGGGGATGGCTACACCTTC. Protein: CASSRVTGDGYTF.

The V and J genes are TRBV5-1 and TRBJ1-1; 8 bases fit TRBD1. Trimming cost V 3 bases and J 4 bases; bases outside gene matches: 2. This CDR3 contains 13 residues. Per the germline V gene, CDR1 is SGHRS and CDR2 is YFSETQ. The CDR3 loop is CASSSDRATEAFF. CDR3 sequence (DNA): TGCGCCAGCAGCTCGGACAGGGCCACTGAAGCTTTCTTT.

J is TRBJ1-3 and V is TRBV11-2; possibly TRBD1 for D (5 bases). The CDR3 extends over 14 amino acids. V shed 5 bases and J shed 0 bases, with 8 bases lying between them. Germline CDR1 is SGHAT and CDR2 is FQNNGV. CDR3 protein: CASSIRDSGNTIYF. Written as DNA, the CDR3 is TGTGCCAGCAGCATCAGGGACTCTGGAAACACCATATATTTT. Based on the CDR3 plus reference TRBV11-2 and TRBJ1-3, the full variable domain is EAGVAQSPRYKIIEKRQSVAFWCNPISGHATLYWYQQILGQGPKLLIQFQNNGVVDDSQLPKDRFSAERLKGVDSTLKIQPAKLEDSAVYLCASSIRDSGNTIYFGEGSWLTVV.

The genes are TRBV27 and TRBJ2-7, with 8 bases aligning to TRBD1. The CDR3 is 15 amino acids. After removal of 6 bases from V and 5 bases from J, the junction contained 12 bases not matched to a gene. CDR1 and CDR2 (germline): MNHEY, SMNVEV (reference sequence). Written as DNA, the CDR3 is TGTGCCAGCAGCCTTGCGGACAGGGAATCCCACGAGCAGTACTTC. Residues: CASSLADRESHEQYF.

J is TRBJ2-3 and V is TRBV15; D not resolved. V was pared by 0 bases and J by 2 bases, with 3 bases between. The CDR3 has 13 residues. CDR1 is LNHNV, CDR2 YYDKDF, per germline (reference sequence). The CDR3 nucleotides read TGTGCCACCAGCAGAGATCACACAGATACGCAGTATTTT. Translated: CATSRDHTDTQYF.

The V call is TRBV7-2, the J call TRBJ2-5; perhaps TRBD1 as D (5 bases). V shed 3 bases and J shed 3 bases, with 8 bases lying between them. Germline V gene sequence: CDR1 SGHTA, CDR2 FQGNSA. The CDR3 spans 13 residues. CDR3 region: CASSFDSKETQYF. The CDR3, as DNA: TGTGCCAGCAGCTTCGACAGCAAAGAGACCCAGTACTTC.

This rearrangement joins TRBV30 to TRBJ1-4, with 7 positions matching TRBD1. Per germline, CDR1 GTSNPN and CDR2 SVGIG (reference sequence). The CDR3 covers 15 residues. The trim removed 2 bases at V and 2 bases at J, leaving 5 bases unmatched. The CDR3 protein is CAWSREGQTNEKLFF. The CDR3 DNA reads TGTGCCTGGAGTAGAGAGGGACAGACTAATGAAAAACTGTTTTTT.

This chain joins TRBV10-2 and TRBJ1-5, with TRBD1 matching over 7 bases. This CDR3 contains 13 residues. Looked up from germline, CDR1 is WSHSY and CDR2 is SAAADI. V was clipped by 8 bases and J by 5 bases; unmatched bases: 6. The CDR3 DNA reads as TGCGCCAGCTCAAGACAGGGCGATCAGCCCCAGCATTTT. It codes for CASSRQGDQPQHF.

This clone was observed a handful of times. This chain connects TRBV2 to TRBJ2-3; TRBD2 might be the D (5 bases). Germline values: CDR1 SNHLY, CDR2 FYNNEI. CDR3 length equals 15 residues. Trimming stripped 4 bases from V and 1 base from J, with 12 bases between. DNA for the CDR3: TGTGCCAGCAGTGTGGGTAGCGTGGGCACAGATACGCAGTATTTT. It specifies CASSVGSVGTDTQYF.

The rearrangement uses TRBV2 and TRBJ2-1; D is perhaps TRBD1 (6 bases). Between the trimmed V and J ends, which lost 7 bases and 10 bases, there was a span of 20 bases. The CDR3 has 14 residues. Germline V CDR1 and CDR2: SNHLY, FYNNEI. CDR3 in amino acids: CASILIGQLGEQFF. The CDR3 bases are TGTGCCAGCATTCTGATAGGACAGCTGGGGGAGCAGTTCTTC.

The chain links TRBV20-1 to TRBJ1-3; D unresolved. Deletions cut 2 bases from V and 4 bases from J, with 3 bases between. This CDR3 is built from 11 residues. Germline CDR1 reads DFQATT; CDR2 reads SNEGSKA (reference sequence). The CDR3 is CSARSGNTIYF. Here the CDR3 DNA reads TGCAGTGCTAGATCGGGAAACACCATATATTTT.

This clone appeared once. The rearrangement links TRBV15 to TRBJ2-1; 7 bases align to TRBD2. J lost 5 bases, V lost 0 bases, and 16 bases had no gene match. Germline V gene lookup returns CDR1 LNHNV and CDR2 YYDKDF (reference sequence). The CDR3 has 19 amino acids. The CDR3 DNA follows: TGTGCCACCAGCAGAGATCCCGTATCCCGCCTAGCGGCGAACAATGAGCAGTTCTTC. Amino acid sequence: CATSRDPVSRLAANNEQFF.

CDR3 nucleotide sequence: TGTGCCAGCAGCTTAACAGGATTGCCCCAGCATTTT. Its translation is CASSLTGLPQHF. The rearrangement uses TRBV7-2 and TRBJ1-5; perhaps TRBD1 as D (5 bases). V gave up 2 bases and J gave up 9 bases, with 8 bases separating them. The CDR3 totals 12 residues. Germline CDR1 and CDR2: SGHTA and FQGNSA.